Listed below are T cell receptor beta chains from one sample, sequenced in a study of control samples from healthy donors and cancer patients. Profiled with immunoSEQ multiplex PCR; TCRdb holds only in-frame clones, not every one. There are tens of thousands of clones in the sample; around 93% occur only once, and around 2.8% lies in the top ten. Sequencing used blood. These receptors came from a woman aged 25-40 years in good health. Both conserved end residues are part of each CDR3. Fields, in order: V gene, clone size, D gene, J gene, CDR3 DNA, CDR3 protein. The D gene is left open where the match is weak. Some rows mark clone size as missing; the rest say once, few, many or name a class of expanded clone.

>TRBV5-1|NA|NA|TRBJ1-4
TGCGCCAGCAGCCCTCAGGGTGGGGATGAAAAACTGTTTTTT
CASSPQGGDEKLFF
>TRBV3-1/TRBV3-2|NA|NA|TRBJ2-4
TGTGCCAGCAGCCACGAGCTGACCAAAAACATTCAGTACTTC
CASSHELTKNIQYF
>TRBV4-1|NA|NA|TRBJ2-3
TGCGCCAGCAGCCTAGCAGGTTTCGCAGATACGCAGTATTTT
CASSLAGFADTQYF
>TRBV4-1|NA|NA|TRBJ1-6
TGCGCCAGCAGCCAAGGGAGGAGGGGAGGGGATTCACCCCTCCACTTT
CASSQGRRGGDSPLHF
>TRBV7-6|NA|NA|TRBJ2-3
TGTGCCAGCAGTTTTGGCGAACAGCCCGATGATACGCAGTATTTT
CASSFGEQPDDTQYF
>TRBV7-2|NA|NA|TRBJ1-5
TGTGCCAGCAGCTTAAGCAGAAATCAGCCCCAGCATTTT
CASSLSRNQPQHF
>TRBV19|once|TRBD1|TRBJ1-2
TGTGCCAGAGAGAGTATCGACAGGGGCTATGGCTACACCTTC
CARESIDRGYGYTF
>TRBV3-1/TRBV3-2|NA|NA|TRBJ1-1
TGTGCCAGCAGCTTTAGGGGGAACCCTGAAGCTTTCTTT
CASSFRGNPEAFF
>TRBV29-1|NA|NA|TRBJ1-1
TGCAGCGTTGGGGCTGAGACAGTCCCTTTCTTT
CSVGAETVPFF
>TRBV25-1|NA|TRBD2|TRBJ2-5
TGTGCCAGCAGTGAAGCTAGCGGGGGGGAACAGACCCAGTACTTC
CASSEASGGEQTQYF